Shown below are 26 T cell receptor beta chains from a single sample sequenced in a study of OX40 agonist ivuxolimab in advanced cancers. Assay used: immunoSEQ multiplex PCR; TCRdb lists only in-frame clones, some missing. The sample gives under 90,000 clones, 85% to 90% of which show up once; approximately 2.4% is in the top ten. Here the sequenced sample was CD4+ or CD8+ T cells sorted from blood, taken in a trial of the OX40 agonist ivuxolimab. All receptors derive from an adult with an advanced solid tumor such as melanoma, head and neck, liver or kidney cancer.

The chain combines TRBV11-2 with TRBJ1-3; D is ambiguous. V was pared by 1 base and J by 3 bases, with 7 bases between. Germline values: CDR1 SGHAT, CDR2 FQNNGV. The CDR3 has 14 amino acids. Here the CDR3 DNA reads TGTGCCAGCAGCTTAGGAGACGGTGGAAACACCATATATTTT. Protein: CASSLGDGGNTIYF.

V and J are TRBV30 and TRBJ1-2, with D uncertain. Trimming pared 2 bases from V and 0 bases from J, leaving 7 bases between. CDR1 and CDR2 from the germline V gene are GTSNPN and SVGIG (reference sequence). The CDR3 contains 13 residues. CDR3 DNA: TGTGCCTGGAGTACCGGGTCTAACTATGGCTACACCTTC. As protein: CAWSTGSNYGYTF. The full variable domain, its missing parts supplied by reference TRBV30 and TRBJ1-2, is SQTIHQWPATLVQPVGSPLSLECTVEGTSNPNLYWYRQAAGRGLQLLFYSVGIGQISSEVPQNLSASRPQDRQFILSSKKLLLSDSGFYLCAWSTGSNYGYTFGSGTRLTVV.

The CDR3 is CASSEQGYNEKLFF. CDR3 nucleotides: TGTGCCAGCAGTGAACAGGGGTATAATGAAAAACTGTTTTTT. The V call is TRBV2, the J call TRBJ1-4; D may be TRBD1 (6 bases). The CDR3 has 14 amino acids. Germline V gives CDR1 SNHLY, CDR2 FYNNEI. V dropped 2 bases and J dropped 4 bases, with 8 bases sitting between them.

The chain links TRBV21-1 to TRBJ2-1. TRBV21-1 is a recognized pseudogene. The CDR3 covers 20 residues. CDR3 nucleotide sequence: TGTGCCAGCAGCAAGTCAGGGGGCCCGACTAGCGAGAGCTCCTACAATGAGCAGTTCTTC. Translation: CASSKSGGPTSESSYNEQFF.

The chain uses TRBV2 and TRBJ2-3; D gene uncertain. Trimming took off 6 bases at V and 2 bases at J, with 24 bases between the two ends. Germline lookup yields CDR1 SNHLY and CDR2 FYNNEI. This CDR3 spans 18 amino acids. CDR3 DNA sequence: TGTGCCAGCAGCAGGTCGTGGGGAACGGAAACCGACACAGATACGCAGTATTTT. Translating gives CASSRSWGTETDTDTQYF.

V is TRBV5-6 and J is TRBJ1-1; D gene unclear. Trimming removed 1 base at V and 0 bases at J, with 13 bases between. The V gene's germline CDR1 is SGHDT and CDR2 YYEEEE. This CDR3 is 16 amino acids long. In DNA form, the CDR3 reads TGTGCCAGCAGCTTGATGGAGGGTGGGATGAACACTGAAGCTTTCTTT. This translates into CASSLMEGGMNTEAFF.

The chain has TRBV6-1 and TRBJ1-5, with a possible D match to TRBD1 (5 bases). This CDR3 region has 15 residues. Germline CDR1 reads MNHNS; CDR2 reads SASEGT. Deletions cut 5 bases from V and 0 bases from J, with 11 bases between. The DNA for the CDR3 is TGTGCCAGCAGTCCCACAGGTTCTAGCAATCAGCCCCAGCATTTT. It yields the protein CASSPTGSSNQPQHF.

This chain links TRBV19 with TRBJ1-4, with D unclear. Trimming removed 6 bases at V and 0 bases at J, with 8 bases between. This CDR3 is built from 14 residues. Germline V lookup: CDR1 LNHDA, CDR2 SQIVND (reference sequence). CDR3 DNA: TGTGCCAGTAGCCCCAGGCCAACTAATGAAAAACTGTTTTTT. It is translated as CASSPRPTNEKLFF.

The J gene is TRBJ1-4, the V gene TRBV2; the D is unclear. V shed 5 bases and J shed 3 bases, with 13 bases lying between them. The CDR3 runs to 15 residues. Germline-derived CDR1 and CDR2 are SNHLY and FYNNEI. In DNA form, the CDR3 reads TGTGCCAGCAGTTTACACCGAGGAGCTAATGAAAAACTGTTTTTT. Translation: CASSLHRGANEKLFF.

The V call is TRBV6-1, the J call TRBJ1-1, with 8 nucleotides matching TRBD1. The CDR3 covers 11 residues. The V gene end was trimmed by 7 bases and the J gene end by 9 bases; junction bases not matched to a gene: 4. Germline V gene data show CDR1 as MNHNS and CDR2 as SASEGT. The CDR3 sequence is CASTGQGQAFF. The CDR3 coding sequence is TGTGCCAGCACAGGACAGGGACAAGCTTTCTTT.

The V gene is TRBV15, the J gene TRBJ2-1; TRBD2 agrees at 8 bases. CDR1 and CDR2 (germline): LNHNV, YYDKDF (reference sequence). J lost 3 bases, V lost 0 bases, and 7 bases had no gene match. The CDR3 extends over 17 amino acids. DNA for the CDR3: TGTGCCACCAGCAGAGATACTTTCAGCGGGAGCTACAATGAGCAGTTCTTC. This encodes CATSRDTFSGSYNEQFF.

The V call is TRBV7-9, the J call TRBJ1-1, with D tentatively TRBD1 (6 bases). Trimming took 5 bases from V and 1 from J, leaving 11 bases between them. The CDR3 loop spans 14 amino acids. Germline CDR1 reads SEHNR; CDR2 reads FQNEAQ (reference sequence). In DNA form, the CDR3 reads TGTGCCAGCAGCATTAAACAGGGGAACACTGAAGCTTTCTTT. Encoded protein: CASSIKQGNTEAFF.

The rearrangement uses TRBV6-6 and TRBJ2-2, with D perhaps matching TRBD1 (6 bases). V lost 8 bases to trimming and J lost 1 base, with 11 bases between them. CDR1 and CDR2 from the germline V gene are MNHNY and SVGAGI (reference sequence). The CDR3 is 14 amino acids. CDR3 loop: CASLIGGNTGELFF. The CDR3 coding sequence is TGTGCCAGCCTTATAGGGGGGAACACCGGGGAGCTGTTTTTT.

CDR3 sequence reads: CASSLTDGNEQFF. The CDR3 nucleotides are TGTGCCAGCAGCTTGACCGACGGAAATGAGCAGTTCTTC. The gene calls are TRBV11-3 and TRBJ2-1; no definite D call. This CDR3 is built from 13 residues. Trimming took 3 bases from V and 7 from J, leaving 10 bases between them. CDR1 and CDR2 (germline): SGHNT, YENEEA.

The J gene is TRBJ2-7, the V gene TRBV6-1; D gene ambiguous. CDR3 size: 13 residues. Germline values: CDR1 MNHNS, CDR2 SASEGT. V was shortened by 0 bases and J by 2 bases, with 5 bases between the two germline ends. In DNA form, the CDR3 reads TGTGCCAGCAGTGAAGCTCCTCCCTACGAGCAGTACTTC. Translated, it gives CASSEAPPYEQYF.

As regards this clone: The identical CDR3 is also encoded by other nucleotide sequences in the sample. The chain uses TRBV4-1 and TRBJ2-1, with D possibly being TRBD1 (5 bases). Germline CDR1 is MGHRA and CDR2 is YSYEKL. The V gene lost 4 bases and the J gene lost 3 bases, with 7 bases spanning the gap. CDR3 size: 13 residues. CDR3 coding DNA: TGCGCCAGCAGCCGAGACAGCTACAATGAGCAGTTCTTC. It specifies CASSRDSYNEQFF.

This chain connects TRBV5-1 to TRBJ2-7, with 8 nucleotides matching TRBD1. With V trimmed by 4 bases and J by 3 bases, 9 bases remained unmatched. CDR1 and CDR2 (germline): SGHRS, YFSETQ. The CDR3 is 15 residues long. The CDR3: CASSPRDRRVYEQYF. In DNA form, the CDR3 reads TGCGCCAGCAGCCCACGGGACAGGAGAGTCTACGAGCAGTACTTC.

This chain links TRBV20-1 with TRBJ2-7; D gene ambiguous. The germline gives CDR1 DFQATT, CDR2 SNEGSKA (reference sequence). Trimming took off 3 bases at V and 3 bases at J, with 6 bases between the two ends. CDR3 length equals 11 residues. The CDR3 DNA reads as TGCAGTGCTAGTAACTACTACGAGCAGTACTTC. Protein product: CSASNYYEQYF.

The rearrangement links TRBV10-3 to TRBJ2-3; 9 bases agree with TRBD2. There are 17 residues in the CDR3. Looked up from germline, CDR1 is ENHRY and CDR2 is SYGVKD. V gave up 0 bases and J gave up 1 base; unmatched junction bases: 5. Here the CDR3 DNA reads TGTGCCATCAGTGAGTCGAGGACTAGCGAAGGCACAGATACGCAGTATTTT. Its protein is CAISESRTSEGTDTQYF.

The chain uses TRBV19 and TRBJ2-3; 8 positions match TRBD1. From germline, CDR1 is LNHDA and CDR2 SQIVND (reference sequence). This CDR3 spans 14 amino acids. J lost 4 bases, V lost 4 bases, and 4 bases had no gene match. CDR3 DNA sequence: TGTGCCAGTAGTACCGGACAGGGCCCAGATACGCAGTATTTT. Its protein product is CASSTGQGPDTQYF.

The table lists this clone with a count of one. The rearrangement uses TRBV29-1 and TRBJ1-1; 8 positions agree with TRBD1. The ends lost 6 bases at V and 6 bases at J; junction bases unmatched: 3. CDR3 length equals 11 residues. The V gene's germline CDR1 is SQVTM and CDR2 ANQGSEA. For the CDR3, the DNA is TGCAGCGTGCGACAGGGGCCTGAAGCTTTCTTT. Amino acids: CSVRQGPEAFF.

The chain carries TRBV7-9 and TRBJ2-7; unclear D gene. The length of the CDR3 is 15 residues. Germline V CDR1 and CDR2: SEHNR, FQNEAQ (reference sequence). The V end was cut by 5 bases, the J end by 0 bases, with 14 bases between. CDR3: CASSQELSFSYEQYF. CDR3 nucleotide sequence: TGTGCCAGCAGCCAAGAATTATCATTCTCCTACGAGCAGTACTTC.

This chain connects TRBV30 to TRBJ1-1, with D possibly being TRBD1 (5 bases). V was pared by 3 bases and J by 0 bases, with 11 bases between. In germline, CDR1 is GTSNPN, CDR2 SVGIG (reference sequence). CDR3 size: 14 residues. CDR3 sequence (DNA): TGTGCCTGGAGGCAATGGGGGATGAACACTGAAGCTTTCTTT. Protein product: CAWRQWGMNTEAFF.

The chain combines TRBV28 with TRBJ2-7, with 7 positions matching TRBD2. Germline values: CDR1 MDHEN, CDR2 SYDVKM. The CDR3 has 16 amino acids. J gave up 0 bases and V 5 bases, and 10 bases lay outside the gene matches. The CDR3 coding sequence is TGTGCCAGCAGTAGCCCCTCAGGGAGGGGCTCCTACGAGCAGTACTTC. It yields the protein CASSSPSGRGSYEQYF.

The chain's CDR3 is CASSSTSGGKNIQYF. Written as DNA, the CDR3 is TGTGCCAGCAGTTCGACTAGCGGGGGGAAAAACATTCAGTACTTC. The chain links TRBV27 to TRBJ2-4; the match to TRBD2 covers 13 bases. After removal of 4 bases from V and 4 bases from J, the junction contained 1 base not matched to a gene. CDR1 and CDR2 (germline): MNHEY, SMNVEV (reference sequence). The CDR3 totals 15 residues.

The genes are TRBV7-6 and TRBJ2-1; D may correspond to TRBD1 or TRBD2 (5 bases each). Germline V gives CDR1 SGHVS, CDR2 FNYEAQ. With 1 base removed from V and 8 bases from J, the gap between germline ends came to 18 bases. This CDR3 region has 16 residues. The CDR3 DNA reads as TGTGCCAGCAGCTTAGAAGGGACCTACCGCCTCCATGAGCAGTTCTTC. This translates into CASSLEGTYRLHEQFF.